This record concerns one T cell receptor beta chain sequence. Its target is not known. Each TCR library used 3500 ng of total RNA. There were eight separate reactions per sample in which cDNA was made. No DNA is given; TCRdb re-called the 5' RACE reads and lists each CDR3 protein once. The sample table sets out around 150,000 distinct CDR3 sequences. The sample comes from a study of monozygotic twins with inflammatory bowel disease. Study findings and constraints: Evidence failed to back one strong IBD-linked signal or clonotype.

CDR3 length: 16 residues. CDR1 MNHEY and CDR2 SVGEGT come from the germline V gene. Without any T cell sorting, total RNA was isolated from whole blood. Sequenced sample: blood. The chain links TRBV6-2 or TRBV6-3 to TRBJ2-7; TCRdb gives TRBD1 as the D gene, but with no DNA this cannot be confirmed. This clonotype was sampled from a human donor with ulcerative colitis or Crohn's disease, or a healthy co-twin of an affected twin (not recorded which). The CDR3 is CASSYPPGQGFEKQYF.